This T cell receptor (beta chain) was captured in a study of T cell responses to AZD1222 COVID-19 vaccine. Study-wide findings and caveats: Regions 160-218 and 743-854 held dominance among vaccine-associated CD4 TCRs, which spanned spike. Repertoires were sampled only after the peak T cell response.

Produced via immunoSEQ multiplex PCR; TCRdb's table is partial and in-frame only. The sample holds about 130,000 clones, over 90% seen once. CDR3 length: 14 residues. CDR1 SGHRS and CDR2 YFSETQ come from the germline V gene. Trimming left V 1 base short and J 3 bases short, with 7 bases between. In the case of this clone: Its matching antigen is unknown.

This chain joins TRBV5-1 and TRBJ2-2; D remains ambiguous. Sequencing used peripheral blood, obtained on day 0 of AZD1222 vaccination. The clonotype was recovered from an adult in good health. CDR3 nucleotide sequence: TGCGCCAGCAGCTTGTCAGACCACACCGGGGAGCTGTTTTTT. Protein: CASSLSDHTGELFF.